This T cell receptor (beta chain) was recovered during a study of spatial heterogeneity in lung cancer. This CDR3 comprises 12 residues. Germline CDR1 and CDR2: SGHDT and YYEEEE. Details on this clonotype: A read error may produce the germline difference seen at one junction end.

MiXCR was run by TCRdb on the 5' RACE reads, yielding one entry per CDR3 protein. Counted here are 95,000 to 130,000 distinct CDR3 sequences, about 12% occurring once; the ten biggest clones make up 16%. Time point noted: blood at routine non-recurrence follow-up after resection. The study sequenced unsorted whole RNA from tumor, nontumor lung or frozen PBMC. The chain has TRBV5-6 and TRBJ1-1; 7 bases map to TRBD1. Sample: PBMCs, taken at follow-up. The clonotype originates from a male donor with early-stage non-small cell lung cancer. The CDR3, as DNA: TGTGCCAGCAGCTGGGGACAGACTGGAGCTTTCTTT. It translates to CASSWGQTGAFF.